Each of the 19 T cell receptor beta chains below was sequenced from the same sample in a study of CD8 T cells in Susac syndrome. An amount of RNA that ranged from roughly 0.5 to 1 ug was reverse transcribed with random hexamers. Via MiXCR, TCRdb re-called the immunoSEQ multiplex PCR reads, giving one row per CDR3 protein. This table holds about 150,000 distinct CDR3 sequences, approximately 95% found once. Specimen: CD4+ T cells from PBMCs. The receptors were sampled from a human donor with Susac syndrome.

The chain combines TRBV5-6 with TRBJ1-3; D perhaps matches TRBD1 (5 bases). This CDR3 region has 18 residues. Germline CDR1 is SGHDT and CDR2 is YYEEEE. V was trimmed by 2 bases and J by 6 bases, leaving 24 bases between them. The CDR3 loop reads CASSFRSPGLNLENTIYF. In DNA, the CDR3 is TGTGCCAGCAGCTTCCGCAGTCCGGGACTAAATTTGGAAAACACCATATATTTT.

The CDR3 is CASSSIVTGPNTEAFF. For the CDR3, the DNA is TGTGCCAGCAGTTCGATCGTGACAGGCCCGAACACTGAAGCTTTCTTT. The rearrangement joins TRBV27 to TRBJ1-1; the D gene is possibly TRBD1 (6 bases). Trimming removed 4 bases from V and 1 base from J, with 16 bases in between. The CDR3 is made up of 16 amino acids. Germline loops: CDR1 MNHEY, CDR2 SMNVEV (reference sequence).

The CDR3 bases are TGTGCCAGCAATGACAGGGTCCAAGAGACCCAGTACTTC. Translated, it gives CASNDRVQETQYF. J is TRBJ2-5 and V is TRBV28; 7 bases are a match to TRBD1. The CDR3 consists of 13 residues. Germline trimming cut 7 bases from V and 1 base from J; bases unmatched to any gene: 3. CDR1 is MDHEN, CDR2 SYDVKM, per germline.

The V gene is TRBV7-9, the J gene TRBJ1-6; 7 bases line up with TRBD1. J gave up 13 bases and V 3 bases, and 9 bases lay outside the gene matches. The CDR3 covers 14 residues. Germline lookup yields CDR1 SEHNR and CDR2 FQNEAQ (reference sequence). The DNA for the CDR3 is TGTGCCAGCAGCTTTACAGGGGATATCGTCCCCCTCCACTTT. Protein: CASSFTGDIVPLHF.

V gene TRBV30 combines with J gene TRBJ1-5, with D perhaps matching TRBD1 (6 bases). The germline V and J ends were trimmed by 2 bases and 10 bases, with 12 bases remaining between them. This CDR3 is 12 amino acids long. The germline CDR1 and CDR2 sequences are GTSNPN and SVGIG (reference sequence). CDR3 amino acids: CAWSLPGHPQHF. CDR3 nucleotides: TGTGCCTGGAGTCTACCGGGACATCCCCAGCATTTT.

The CDR3 reads CASSSYLGSDTQYF. Here the CDR3 DNA reads TGTGCCAGCAGCTCATACCTGGGGTCAGATACGCAGTATTTT. V is TRBV7-2 and J is TRBJ2-3, with D hard to call. The germline gives CDR1 SGHTA, CDR2 FQGNSA. Between the trimmed V and J ends, which lost 4 bases and 4 bases, there was a span of 12 bases. The CDR3 is 14 residues long.

The V gene is TRBV5-6, the J gene TRBJ2-5; TRBD2 aligns across 9 bases. The junction had 3 bases not matched to a gene; V was cut back by 4 bases and J by 5 bases. Germline V lookup: CDR1 SGHDT, CDR2 YYEEEE. The CDR3 contains 13 residues. The DNA of the CDR3 is TGTGCCAGCAGCGGAGGACTAGCGGAGACCCAGTACTTC. Its translation: CASSGGLAETQYF.

On this clonotype: A read error may account for a junction end that differs from germline. The chain has TRBV4-3 and TRBJ2-1, with D perhaps matching TRBD2 (5 bases). This CDR3 has 13 amino acids. Looked up from germline, CDR1 is LGHNA and CDR2 is YSLEER. The CDR3, as DNA: TGCGCCAGCAGCCAAGACGAGGGAGCCCTCTTGGGCTTC. Protein product: CASSQDEGALLGF.

The V and J genes are TRBV15 and TRBJ2-1; 7 nucleotides match TRBD1. J gave up 14 bases and V 0 bases, and 7 bases lay outside the gene matches. CDR1 and CDR2 (germline): LNHNV, YYDKDF (reference sequence). The CDR3 extends over 13 amino acids. The CDR3 loop reads CATSRDLTGDEFF. The CDR3 DNA is TGTGCCACCAGCAGAGATTTAACAGGGGATGAGTTCTTC. Looking up the rest from reference TRBV15 and TRBJ2-1 gives the full variable domain: DAMVIQNPRYQVTQFGKPVTLSCSQTLNHNVMYWYQQKSSQAPKLLFHYYDKDFNNEADTPDNFQSRRPNTSFCFLDIRSPGLGDTAMYLCATSRDLTGDEFFGPGTRLTVL.

The chain joins TRBV24-1 to TRBJ2-5; the D is unclear. The CDR3 extends over 14 amino acids. CDR1 and CDR2 from the germline V gene are KGHDR and SFDVKD. V was cut by 4 bases and J by 5 bases, with 13 bases left in between. The CDR3 region is CATSDSDLRETQYF. DNA for the CDR3: TGTGCCACCAGTGACTCGGACCTTCGGGAGACCCAGTACTTC.

This chain links TRBV12-3 or TRBV12-4 with TRBJ1-4; tentative D call: TRBD1 (5 bases). The ends were cut back, 0 bases at V and 7 bases at J, with 6 bases in the middle. There are 13 residues in the CDR3. CDR3 nucleotide sequence: TGTGCCAGCAGTTTAGCCGGGACTGAAAAACTGTTTTTT. This sequence encodes CASSLAGTEKLFF.

The V and J genes are TRBV20-1 and TRBJ2-1, with 8 bases fitting TRBD2. CDR1 and CDR2 (germline): DFQATT, SNEGSKA (reference sequence). The CDR3 has 15 amino acids. V lost 4 bases and J lost 0; bases outside the gene matches: 5. CDR3 loop: CSAIEGTSSYNEQFF. As DNA, the CDR3 is TGCAGTGCTATTGAAGGGACTAGCTCCTACAATGAGCAGTTCTTC.

V and J are TRBV20-1 and TRBJ2-7; 7 bases match TRBD1. The CDR3 has 12 amino acids. Germline values: CDR1 DFQATT, CDR2 SNEGSKA (reference sequence). The junction had 2 bases not matched to a gene; V was cut back by 5 bases and J by 1 base. In DNA form, the CDR3 reads TGCAGTGCTTCGGACAGGTCCTACGAGCAGTACGTC. Its translation is CSASDRSYEQYV.

The chain carries TRBV7-2 and TRBJ2-5; D not certain. Germline V CDR1 and CDR2: SGHTA, FQGNSA. Trimming removed 3 bases at V and 2 bases at J, with 10 bases between. This CDR3 comprises 14 residues. CDR3 sequence reads: CASSFRPRQETQYF. CDR3 nucleotides: TGTGCCAGCAGCTTCCGACCGAGGCAAGAGACCCAGTACTTC.

This clonotype was picked up a small number of times. This chain connects TRBV12-3 or TRBV12-4 to TRBJ2-5; TRBD1 might be the D (6 bases). Trimming pared 3 bases from V and 1 base from J, leaving 9 bases between. CDR3 length: 14 amino acids. CDR3 nucleotide sequence: TGTGCCAGCAGTTTGACAGGTCCCCAAGAGACCCAGTACTTC. Protein sequence: CASSLTGPQETQYF.

The chain joins TRBV12-3 or TRBV12-4 to TRBJ1-4; 8 nucleotides match TRBD1. CDR3 size: 14 residues. Unmatched junction bases numbered 2, after V lost 1 base and J lost 7 bases. The CDR3 DNA reads as TGTGCCAGCAGTTTAGGGACAGGGTTTGAAAAACTGTTTTTT. Translation: CASSLGTGFEKLFF.

The rearrangement uses TRBV20-1 and TRBJ2-1; 10 nucleotides match TRBD2. Germline CDR1 DFQATT, CDR2 SNEGSKA (reference sequence). With 5 bases clipped from V and 0 bases from J, the junction kept 1 base outside the gene matches. This CDR3 region has 14 residues. The CDR3, as DNA: TGCAGTGCTTGGACTAGCGGCTCCTACAATGAGCAGTTCTTC. It translates to CSAWTSGSYNEQFF.

The gene calls are TRBV9 and TRBJ1-3, with a weak D call TRBD1 (6 bases). The CDR3 sequence is 15 residues long. Trimming cost V 1 base and J 6 bases, with 14 bases left between them. Per germline, CDR1 SGDLS and CDR2 YYNGEE. The CDR3 protein is CASSVYGGNVNTIYF. CDR3 nucleotide sequence: TGTGCCAGCAGCGTATATGGGGGCAATGTAAACACCATATATTTT.

The rearrangement uses TRBV6-1 and TRBJ2-4; no definite D call. The CDR3 consists of 13 residues. Germline V CDR1 and CDR2: MNHNS, SASEGT. Trimming pared 0 bases from V and 9 bases from J, leaving 9 bases between. The CDR3 sequence: CASSEARVAIQYF. As DNA, the CDR3 is TGTGCCAGCAGTGAAGCTAGGGTGGCCATTCAGTACTTC.